The present T cell receptor (beta chain) was sequenced within a study of cytomegalovirus exposure and HLA in healthy donors. PCR was performed using 60 Vbeta and 13 Jbeta primers. The repertoire was sequenced with immunoSEQ multiplex PCR; TCRdb's copy has only in-frame clones and lacks some. This table holds a few hundred thousand clones, around 89% found once. This clonotype originated in a young woman in good health and CMV-seronegative. The specimen was PBMCs.

DNA for the CDR3: TGTGCCAGCAGTGAATACGGGGATTGGTACTTC. Translation: CASSEYGDWYF. V usage is TRBV25-1 and J usage is TRBJ2-7; possibly TRBD2 for D (5 bases). Germline assignment: CDR1 MGHDK and CDR2 SYGVNS. Trimming stripped 0 bases from V and 12 bases from J, with 9 bases between. The CDR3 extends over 11 amino acids.